Below are 6 T cell receptor beta chains sequenced from a single sample in a study of post-analysis software for immune sequencing data. The study, taken as a whole, reports: TRBV segments more frequent in patients than in controls numbered five and included TRBV5-6, TRBV5-1 and TRBV20-1.

Their antigen targets remain unknown. TCR beta cDNA libraries included unique molecular identifiers. A single record per CDR3 protein comes from TCRdb applying MiXCR to the PCR reads. Counted here are 350,000 to 500,000 distinct CDR3 sequences, approximately 38% occurring once; the ten biggest clones make up 7.6%. Sequencing was performed on blood. These TCRs come from a girl between 2 and 10 years old with multiple sclerosis.

The CDR3 sequence: CASSLAGGRNTDTQYF. For the CDR3, the DNA is TGTGCCAGCAGCTTGGCGGGGGGGCGGAACACAGATACGCAGTATTTT. The chain carries TRBV5-4 and TRBJ2-3; the match to TRBD2 covers 8 bases. Germline CDR1 is SGHNT and CDR2 is YYREEE (reference sequence). The CDR3 totals 16 residues. The ends lost 0 bases at V and 2 bases at J; junction bases unmatched: 5.

The gene calls are TRBV7-2 and TRBJ2-1; 7 nucleotides line up with TRBD2. The end of the DNA fits TRBJ2-7 better, so the J call may be wrong. There are 14 residues in the CDR3. CDR1 and CDR2 from the germline V gene are SGHTA and FQGNSA. CDR3 sequence: CASSRGSSYNEQYF. In DNA form, the CDR3 reads TGTGCCAGCAGCCGCGGGAGCTCCTACAATGAGCAGTACTTC.

The rearrangement uses TRBV7-9 and TRBJ2-7; D gene ambiguous. Per germline, CDR1 SEHNR and CDR2 FQNEAQ (reference sequence). Trimming pared 7 bases from V and 5 bases from J, leaving 12 bases between. This CDR3 spans 12 amino acids. The CDR3 protein is CASTVLGNEQYF. The CDR3 DNA follows: TGTGCCAGCACCGTCTTAGGGAACGAGCAGTACTTC.

This clonotype was observed a few times. The chain carries TRBV28 and TRBJ1-3, with a possible D match to TRBD1 (5 bases). Germline V gene data show CDR1 as MDHEN and CDR2 as SYDVKM. The V gene lost 3 bases and the J gene lost 3 bases, with 12 bases spanning the gap. The CDR3 sequence is 15 residues long. CDR3 amino acids: CASSFPRAGGNTIYF. The CDR3 DNA reads as TGTGCCAGCAGTTTCCCCAGGGCTGGTGGAAACACCATATATTTT.

The V gene is TRBV12-3 or TRBV12-4, the J gene TRBJ2-1, with 9 bases lining up with TRBD1. The CDR3 contains 15 residues. V was pared by 8 bases and J by 4 bases, with 9 bases of the junction left unmatched. The CDR3 is CASLFRGQGYNEQFF. Written as DNA, the CDR3 is TGTGCCAGCCTTTTTCGAGGACAGGGGTACAATGAGCAGTTCTTC.

The chain combines TRBV5-1 with TRBJ2-3, with D tentatively TRBD1 (6 bases). In germline, CDR1 is SGHRS, CDR2 YFSETQ. The V end lost 2 bases, the J end lost 4 bases, and 17 bases lay between the germline ends. The CDR3 has 16 amino acids. This CDR3 is CASSLTTGNPADTQYF. The CDR3 DNA reads as TGCGCCAGCAGCTTAACCACAGGGAACCCGGCAGATACGCAGTATTTT.